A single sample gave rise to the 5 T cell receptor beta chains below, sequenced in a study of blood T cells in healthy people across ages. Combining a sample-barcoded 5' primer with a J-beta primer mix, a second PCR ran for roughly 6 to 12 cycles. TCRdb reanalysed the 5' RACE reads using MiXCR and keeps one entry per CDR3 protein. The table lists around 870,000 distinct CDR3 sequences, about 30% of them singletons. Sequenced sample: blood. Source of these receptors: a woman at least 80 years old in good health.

CDR3 DNA: TGTGCCTCGACCCCCAGCGGGACTCCTAACACCGGGGAGCTGTTTTTT. Protein: CASTPSGTPNTGELFF. The chain carries TRBV19 and TRBJ2-2; 7 positions agree with TRBD2. The CDR3 spans 16 residues. Germline CDR1 reads LNHDA; CDR2 reads SQIVND (reference sequence). V trimming: 11 bases; J trimming: 2 bases; junction bases outside the gene matches: 14.

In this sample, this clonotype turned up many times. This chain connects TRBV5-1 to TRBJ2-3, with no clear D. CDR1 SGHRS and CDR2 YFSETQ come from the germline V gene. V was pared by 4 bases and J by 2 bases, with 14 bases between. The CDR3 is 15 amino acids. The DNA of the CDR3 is TGCGCCAGCAGCCCCACCGCCGCGTACACAGATACGCAGTATTTT. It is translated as CASSPTAAYTDTQYF.

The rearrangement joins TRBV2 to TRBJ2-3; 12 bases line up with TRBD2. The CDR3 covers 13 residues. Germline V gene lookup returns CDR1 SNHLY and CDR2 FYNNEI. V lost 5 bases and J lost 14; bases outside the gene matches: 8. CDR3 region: CASSTTSGGKLYF. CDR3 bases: TGTGCCAGCAGTACAACTAGCGGGGGGAAGCTGTATTTT.

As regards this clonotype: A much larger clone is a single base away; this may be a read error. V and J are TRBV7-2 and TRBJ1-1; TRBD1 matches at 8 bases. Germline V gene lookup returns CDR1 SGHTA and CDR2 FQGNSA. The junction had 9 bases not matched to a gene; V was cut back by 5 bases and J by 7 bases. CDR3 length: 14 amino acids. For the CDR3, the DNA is TGTGCCAGCAGCCCCGGCAGGGGGCGGATTGAAGCTTTCTTT. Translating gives CASSPGRGRIEAFF. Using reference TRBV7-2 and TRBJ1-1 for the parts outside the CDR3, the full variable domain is GAGVSQSPSNKVTEKGKDVELRCDPISGHTALYWYRQSLGQGLEFLIYFQGNSAPDKSGLPSDRFSAERTGGSVSTLTIQRTQQEDSAVYLCASSPGRGRIEAFFGQGTRLTVV.

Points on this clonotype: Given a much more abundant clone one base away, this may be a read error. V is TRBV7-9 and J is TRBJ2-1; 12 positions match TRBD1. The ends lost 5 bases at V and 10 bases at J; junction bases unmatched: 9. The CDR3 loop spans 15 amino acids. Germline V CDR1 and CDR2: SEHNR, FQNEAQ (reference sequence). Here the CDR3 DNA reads TGTGCCAGCAGCGGGGACAGGGGGCTCTACTACGAGCAGTTCTTC. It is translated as CASSGDRGLYYEQFF.